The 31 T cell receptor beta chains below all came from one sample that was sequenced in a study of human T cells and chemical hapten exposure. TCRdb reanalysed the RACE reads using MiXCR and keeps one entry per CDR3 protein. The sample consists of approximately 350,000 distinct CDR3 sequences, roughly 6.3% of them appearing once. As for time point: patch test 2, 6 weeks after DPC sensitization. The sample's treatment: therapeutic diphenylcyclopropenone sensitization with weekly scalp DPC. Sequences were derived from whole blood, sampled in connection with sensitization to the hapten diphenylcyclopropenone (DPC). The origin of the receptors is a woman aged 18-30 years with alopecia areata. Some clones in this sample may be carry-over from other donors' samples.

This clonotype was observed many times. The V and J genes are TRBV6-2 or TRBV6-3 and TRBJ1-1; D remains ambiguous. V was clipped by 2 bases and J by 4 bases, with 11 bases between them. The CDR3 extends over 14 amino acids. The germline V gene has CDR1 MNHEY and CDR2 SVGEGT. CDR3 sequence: CASSYGRLSTEAFF. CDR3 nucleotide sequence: TGTGCCAGCAGTTACGGCCGCCTGAGCACTGAAGCTTTCTTT.

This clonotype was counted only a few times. CDR3 nucleotides: TGTGCCAGCAGCCAGCAGACAAACCGTAATTCACCCCTCCACTTT. Its protein product is CASSQQTNRNSPLHF. This chain connects TRBV14 to TRBJ1-6; no clear D gene. CDR1 is SGHDN, CDR2 FVKESK, per germline. Trimming removed 3 bases from V and 6 bases from J, with 12 bases in between. The CDR3 is 15 residues long. The full variable domain, in which reference TRBV14 and TRBJ1-6 provide the parts outside the CDR3, is EAGVTQFPSHSVIEKGQTVTLRCDPISGHDNLYWYRRVMGKEIKFLLHFVKESKQDESGMPNNRFLAERTGGTYSTLKVQPAELEDSGVYFCASSQQTNRNSPLHFGNGTRLTVT.

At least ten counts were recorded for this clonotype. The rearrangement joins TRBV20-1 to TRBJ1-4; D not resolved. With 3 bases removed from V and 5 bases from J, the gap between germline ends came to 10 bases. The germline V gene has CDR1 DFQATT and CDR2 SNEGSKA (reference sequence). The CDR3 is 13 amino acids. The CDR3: CSARQHMNEKLFF. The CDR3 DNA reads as TGCAGTGCTAGGCAACATATGAATGAAAAACTGTTTTTT.

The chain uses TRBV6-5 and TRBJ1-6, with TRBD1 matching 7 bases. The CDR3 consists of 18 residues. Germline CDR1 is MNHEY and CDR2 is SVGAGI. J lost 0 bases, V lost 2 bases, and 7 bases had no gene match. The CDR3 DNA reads TGTGCCAGCAGTTACCGACAGGGACGGAGCTCCTATAATTCACCCCTCCACTTT. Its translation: CASSYRQGRSSYNSPLHF.

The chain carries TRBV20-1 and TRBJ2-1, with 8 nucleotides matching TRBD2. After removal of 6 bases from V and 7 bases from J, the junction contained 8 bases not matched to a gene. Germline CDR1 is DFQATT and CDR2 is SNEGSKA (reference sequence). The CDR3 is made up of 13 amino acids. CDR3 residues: CSALPGGRNEQFF. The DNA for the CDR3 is TGCAGTGCCCTGCCGGGGGGGCGAAATGAGCAGTTCTTC.

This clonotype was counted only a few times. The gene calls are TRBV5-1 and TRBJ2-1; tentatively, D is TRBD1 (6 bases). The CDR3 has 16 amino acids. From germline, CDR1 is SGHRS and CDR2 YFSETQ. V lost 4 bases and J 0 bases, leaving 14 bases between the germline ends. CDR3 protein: CASSIEQGVSYNEQFF. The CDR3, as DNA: TGCGCCAGCAGCATAGAACAGGGAGTCTCCTACAATGAGCAGTTCTTC. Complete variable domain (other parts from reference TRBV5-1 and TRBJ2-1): KAGVTQTPRYLIKTRGQQVTLSCSPISGHRSVSWYQQTPGQGLQFLFEYFSETQRNKGNFPGRFSGRQFSNSRSEMNVSTLELGDSALYLCASSIEQGVSYNEQFFGPGTRLTVL.

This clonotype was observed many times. CDR3 nucleotides: TGTGCCAGCAGTTTTGGGCAGACCTACGAGCAGTACTTC. Translated: CASSFGQTYEQYF. The rearrangement joins TRBV12-3 or TRBV12-4 to TRBJ2-7; D is undetermined. The CDR3 contains 13 residues. V was pared by 3 bases and J by 2 bases, with 8 bases between.

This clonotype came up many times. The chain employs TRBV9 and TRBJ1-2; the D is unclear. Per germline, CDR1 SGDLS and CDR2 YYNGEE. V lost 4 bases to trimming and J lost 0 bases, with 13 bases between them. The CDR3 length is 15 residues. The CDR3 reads CASSPGGRTNYGYTF. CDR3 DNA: TGTGCCAGCAGCCCAGGAGGGAGAACTAACTATGGCTACACCTTC.

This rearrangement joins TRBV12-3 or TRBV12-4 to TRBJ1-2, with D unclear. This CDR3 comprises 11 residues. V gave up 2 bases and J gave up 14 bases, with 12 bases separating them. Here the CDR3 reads CASSLKQSSTF. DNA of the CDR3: TGTGCCAGCAGTTTAAAACAGTCGTCAACCTTC.

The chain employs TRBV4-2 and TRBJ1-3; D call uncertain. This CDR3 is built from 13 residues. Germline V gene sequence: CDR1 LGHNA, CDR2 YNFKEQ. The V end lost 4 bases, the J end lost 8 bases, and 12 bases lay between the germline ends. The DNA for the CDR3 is TGTGCCAGCAGCCCCTGGGCCGCGGACACCATATATTTT. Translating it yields CASSPWAADTIYF.

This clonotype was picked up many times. The CDR3: CASSLVGTGNSPQHF. CDR3 sequence (DNA): TGTGCCAGCAGCTTAGTGGGGACAGGGAATTCGCCCCAGCATTTT. The chain combines TRBV11-2 with TRBJ1-5; 9 bases are a match to TRBD1. The CDR3 extends over 15 amino acids. V was pared by 1 base and J by 9 bases, with 7 bases of the junction left unmatched. Germline values: CDR1 SGHAT, CDR2 FQNNGV.

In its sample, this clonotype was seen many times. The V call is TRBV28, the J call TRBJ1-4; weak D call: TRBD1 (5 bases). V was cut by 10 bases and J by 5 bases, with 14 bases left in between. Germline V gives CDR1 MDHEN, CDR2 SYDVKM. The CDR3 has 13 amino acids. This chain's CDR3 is CAIQTGVNEKLFF. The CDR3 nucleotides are TGTGCCATCCAAACAGGAGTCAATGAAAAACTGTTTTTT.

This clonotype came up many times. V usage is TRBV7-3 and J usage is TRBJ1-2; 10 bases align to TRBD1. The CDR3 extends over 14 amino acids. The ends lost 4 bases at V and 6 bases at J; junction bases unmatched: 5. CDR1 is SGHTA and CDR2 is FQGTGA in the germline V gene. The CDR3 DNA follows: TGTGCCAGCAGCTCGTCGACAGGGGGCAATGGCTACACCTTC. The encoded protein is CASSSSTGGNGYTF.

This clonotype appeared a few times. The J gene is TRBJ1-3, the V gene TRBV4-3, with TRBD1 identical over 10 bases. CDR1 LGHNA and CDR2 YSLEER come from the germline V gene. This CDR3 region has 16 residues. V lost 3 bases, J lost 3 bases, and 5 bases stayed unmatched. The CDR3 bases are TGCGCCAGCAGCCACGGACAGGGGGTTGGTGGAAACACCATATATTTT. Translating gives CASSHGQGVGGNTIYF.

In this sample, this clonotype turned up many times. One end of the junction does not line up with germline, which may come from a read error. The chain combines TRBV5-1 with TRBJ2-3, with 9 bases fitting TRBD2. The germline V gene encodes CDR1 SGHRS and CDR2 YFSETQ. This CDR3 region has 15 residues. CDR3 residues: CASSLWTSGTDTQYF. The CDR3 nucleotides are TGTGCCAGCAGCCTGTGGACTAGCGGCACAGATACGCAGTATTTT.

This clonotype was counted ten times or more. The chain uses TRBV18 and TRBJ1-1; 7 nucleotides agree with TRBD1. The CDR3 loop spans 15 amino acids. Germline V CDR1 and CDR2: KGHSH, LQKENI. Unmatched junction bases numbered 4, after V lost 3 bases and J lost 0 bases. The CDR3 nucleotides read TGTGCCAGCTCACCGAGGGGGCTGGTGAACACTGAAGCTTTCTTT. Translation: CASSPRGLVNTEAFF.

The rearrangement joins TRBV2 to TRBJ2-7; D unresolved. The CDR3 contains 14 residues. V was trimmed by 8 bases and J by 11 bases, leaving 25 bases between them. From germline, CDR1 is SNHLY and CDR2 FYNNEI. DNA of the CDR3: TGTGCCAGCCGCGAAGGCCTCGCTTACAGCTCTGAGTACTTC. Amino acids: CASREGLAYSSEYF.

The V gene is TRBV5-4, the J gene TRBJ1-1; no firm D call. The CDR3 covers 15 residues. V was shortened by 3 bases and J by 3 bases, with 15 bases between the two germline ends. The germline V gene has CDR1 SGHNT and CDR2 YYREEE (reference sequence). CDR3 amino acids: CASSYRERRDTEAFF. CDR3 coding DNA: TGTGCCAGCAGCTACCGGGAAAGGAGAGACACTGAAGCTTTCTTT. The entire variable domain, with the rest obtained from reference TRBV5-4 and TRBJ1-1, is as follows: ETGVTQSPTHLIKTRGQQVTLRCSSQSGHNTVSWYQQALGQGPQFIFQYYREEENGRGNFPPRFSGLQFPNYSSELNVNALELDDSALYLCASSYRERRDTEAFFGQGTRLTVV.

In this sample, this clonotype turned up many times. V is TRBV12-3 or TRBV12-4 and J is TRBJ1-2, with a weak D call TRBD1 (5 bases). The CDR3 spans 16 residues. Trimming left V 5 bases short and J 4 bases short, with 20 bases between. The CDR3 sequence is CASSPEAGLNIYGYTF. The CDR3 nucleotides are TGTGCCAGCAGTCCTGAGGCAGGGCTCAATATCTATGGCTACACCTTC.

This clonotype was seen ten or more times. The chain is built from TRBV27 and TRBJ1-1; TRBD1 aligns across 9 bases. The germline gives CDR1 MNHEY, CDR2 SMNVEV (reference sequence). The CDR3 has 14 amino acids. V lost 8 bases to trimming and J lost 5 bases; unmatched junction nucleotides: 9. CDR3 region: CASSRRTGETEAFF. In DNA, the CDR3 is TGTGCCAGCTCTCGGAGGACAGGGGAGACTGAAGCTTTCTTT.

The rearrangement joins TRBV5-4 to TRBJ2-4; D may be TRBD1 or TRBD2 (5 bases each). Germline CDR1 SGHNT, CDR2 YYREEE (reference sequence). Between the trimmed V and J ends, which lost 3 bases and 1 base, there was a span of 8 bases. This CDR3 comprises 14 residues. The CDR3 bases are TGTGCCAGCAGCTGGGGGTCCGCCAAAAACATTCAGTACTTC. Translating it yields CASSWGSAKNIQYF. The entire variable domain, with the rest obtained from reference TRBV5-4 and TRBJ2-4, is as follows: ETGVTQSPTHLIKTRGQQVTLRCSSQSGHNTVSWYQQALGQGPQFIFQYYREEENGRGNFPPRFSGLQFPNYSSELNVNALELDDSALYLCASSWGSAKNIQYFGAGTRLSVL.

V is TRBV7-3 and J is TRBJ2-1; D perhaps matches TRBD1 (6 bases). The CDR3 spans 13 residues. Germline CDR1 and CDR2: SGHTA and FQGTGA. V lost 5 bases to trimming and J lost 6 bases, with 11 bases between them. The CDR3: CASSVRGGNEQFF. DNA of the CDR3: TGTGCCAGCAGCGTGAGAGGGGGCAATGAGCAGTTCTTC. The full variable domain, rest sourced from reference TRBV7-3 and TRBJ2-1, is GAGVSQTPSNKVTEKGKYVELRCDPISGHTALYWYRQSLGQGPEFLIYFQGTGAADDSGLPNDRFFAVRPEGSVSTLKIQRTERGDSAVYLCASSVRGGNEQFFGPGTRLTVL.

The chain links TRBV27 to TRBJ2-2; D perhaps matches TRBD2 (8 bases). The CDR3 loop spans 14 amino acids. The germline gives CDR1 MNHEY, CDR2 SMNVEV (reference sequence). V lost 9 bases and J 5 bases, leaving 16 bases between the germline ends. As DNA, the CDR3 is TGTGCCAGTCGGGAGGGCAGGGGGACCGGGGAGCTGTTTTTT. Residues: CASREGRGTGELFF.

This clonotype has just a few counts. The CDR3 reads CASSHTLGTTYEQYF. CDR3 nucleotide sequence: TGCGCCAGCAGCCATACCCTAGGGACTACCTACGAGCAGTACTTC. V usage is TRBV5-1 and J usage is TRBJ2-7; 7 bases match TRBD2. V shed 4 bases, J shed 2 bases, and the junction held 9 bases outside the gene matches. Looked up from germline, CDR1 is SGHRS and CDR2 is YFSETQ. The CDR3 is 15 amino acids.

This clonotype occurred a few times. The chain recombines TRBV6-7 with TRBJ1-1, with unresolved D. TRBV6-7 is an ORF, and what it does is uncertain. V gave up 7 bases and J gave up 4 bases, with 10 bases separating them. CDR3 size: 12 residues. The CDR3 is CASMVSVTEAFF. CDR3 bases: TGTGCCAGCATGGTTTCCGTCACTGAAGCTTTCTTT.

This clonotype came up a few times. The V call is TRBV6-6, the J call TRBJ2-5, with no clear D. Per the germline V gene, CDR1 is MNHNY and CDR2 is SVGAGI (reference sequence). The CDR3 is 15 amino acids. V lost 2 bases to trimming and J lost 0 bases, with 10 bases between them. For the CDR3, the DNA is TGTGCCAGCAGTTACCTTTCCCTGTACCAAGAGACCCAGTACTTC. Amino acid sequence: CASSYLSLYQETQYF.

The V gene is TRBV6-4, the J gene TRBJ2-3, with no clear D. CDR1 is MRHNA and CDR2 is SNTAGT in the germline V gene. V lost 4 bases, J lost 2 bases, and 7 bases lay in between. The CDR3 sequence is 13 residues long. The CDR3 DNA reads TGTGCCAGCAGTGTGGGGATCACAGATACGCAGTATTTT. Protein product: CASSVGITDTQYF.

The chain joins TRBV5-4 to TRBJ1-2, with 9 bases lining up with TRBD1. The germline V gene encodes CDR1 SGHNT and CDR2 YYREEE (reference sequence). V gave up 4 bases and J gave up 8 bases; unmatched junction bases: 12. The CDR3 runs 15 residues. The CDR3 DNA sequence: TGTGCCAGCAGCCCGAGGATGGGACAGGGAGGGGGCTACACCTTC. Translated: CASSPRMGQGGGYTF. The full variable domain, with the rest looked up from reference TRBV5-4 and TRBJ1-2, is ETGVTQSPTHLIKTRGQQVTLRCSSQSGHNTVSWYQQALGQGPQFIFQYYREEENGRGNFPPRFSGLQFPNYSSELNVNALELDDSALYLCASSPRMGQGGGYTFGSGTRLTVV.

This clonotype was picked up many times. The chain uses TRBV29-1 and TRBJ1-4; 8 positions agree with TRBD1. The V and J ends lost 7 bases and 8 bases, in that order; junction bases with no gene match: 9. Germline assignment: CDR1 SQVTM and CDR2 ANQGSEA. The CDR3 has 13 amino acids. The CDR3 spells CSAGQGSDEKLFF. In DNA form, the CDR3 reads TGCAGCGCTGGACAGGGATCGGACGAAAAACTGTTTTTT.

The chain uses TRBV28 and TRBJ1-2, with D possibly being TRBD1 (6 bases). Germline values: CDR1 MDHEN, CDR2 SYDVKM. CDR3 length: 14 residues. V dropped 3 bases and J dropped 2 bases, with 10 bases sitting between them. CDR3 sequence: CASSFRTANYGYTF. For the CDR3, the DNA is TGTGCCAGCAGTTTCCGGACAGCAAACTATGGCTACACCTTC.

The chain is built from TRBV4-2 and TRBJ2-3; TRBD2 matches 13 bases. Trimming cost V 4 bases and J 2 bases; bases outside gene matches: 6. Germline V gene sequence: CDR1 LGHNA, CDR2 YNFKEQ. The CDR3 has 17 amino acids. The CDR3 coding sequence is TGTGCCAGCAGCCCAGCCGGGACTAGCGGGGCCACAGATACGCAGTATTTT. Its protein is CASSPAGTSGATDTQYF.